This TCR beta chain was found in a study of OX40 agonist ivuxolimab in advanced cancers. Using immunoSEQ multiplex PCR, the repertoire was profiled, and TCRdb retains in-frame clones only, with some absent. In the table there are about 62,000 clones, around 79% of which are singletons. General study findings and limits: The study found among the lowest clonal expansion in partial responders at 0.1-3.0 mg/kg. Nonresponders, in some cases, also had low normalized T-cell clonal expansion. CD8+ T cells averaged more expanded clones than CD4+.

As regards this clone: Its antigen is still unknown.

Sampling of blood occurred at baseline, cycle 4 day 1, and cycle 7 day 1. The V end lost 1 base, the J end lost 1 base, and 8 bases lay between the germline ends. The CDR3 length is 15 residues. Per the germline V gene, CDR1 is MGHRA and CDR2 is YSYEKL. The chain combines TRBV4-1 with TRBJ1-5, with D unresolved. The clonotype comes from an adult with an advanced solid tumor such as melanoma, head and neck, liver or kidney cancer. The specimen was CD4+ or CD8+ T cells sorted from blood, collected in a trial of the OX40 agonist ivuxolimab. Here the CDR3 reads CASSQGDSSNQPQHF. CDR3 sequence (DNA): TGCGCCAGCAGCCAAGGAGATAGCAGCAATCAGCCCCAGCATTTT.